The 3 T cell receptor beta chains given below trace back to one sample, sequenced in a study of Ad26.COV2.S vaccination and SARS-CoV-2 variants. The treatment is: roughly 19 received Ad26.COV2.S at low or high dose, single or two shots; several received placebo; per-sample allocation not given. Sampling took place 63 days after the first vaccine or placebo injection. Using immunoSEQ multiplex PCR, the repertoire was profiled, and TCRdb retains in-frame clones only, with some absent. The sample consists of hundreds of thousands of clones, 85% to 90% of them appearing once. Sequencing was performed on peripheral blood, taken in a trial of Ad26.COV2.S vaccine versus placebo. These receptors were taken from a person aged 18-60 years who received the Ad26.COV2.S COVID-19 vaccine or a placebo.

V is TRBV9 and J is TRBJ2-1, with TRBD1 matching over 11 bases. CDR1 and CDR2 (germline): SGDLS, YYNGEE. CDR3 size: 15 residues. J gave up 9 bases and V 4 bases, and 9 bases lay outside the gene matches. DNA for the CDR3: TGTGCCAGCAGCCCCCCGGGACAGGGGGGCGGTGAGCAGTTCTTC. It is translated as CASSPPGQGGGEQFF.

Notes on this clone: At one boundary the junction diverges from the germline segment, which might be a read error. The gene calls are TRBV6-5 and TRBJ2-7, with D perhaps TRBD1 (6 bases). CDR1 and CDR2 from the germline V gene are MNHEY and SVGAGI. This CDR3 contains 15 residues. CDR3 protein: CASSYYRESPYGQYF. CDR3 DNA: TGTGCCAGCAGTTATTACAGGGAATCCCCCTACGGGCAGTACTTC.

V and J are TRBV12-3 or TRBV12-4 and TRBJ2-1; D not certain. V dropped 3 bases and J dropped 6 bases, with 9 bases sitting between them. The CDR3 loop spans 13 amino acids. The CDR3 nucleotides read TGTGCCAGCAGTTTTGCCGGACGCAATGAGCAGTTCTTC. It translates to CASSFAGRNEQFF.